Listed here is a single TCR beta chain. Antigen: not known. The data are from a study of cytomegalovirus exposure and HLA in healthy donors. Study-level background: The 100 to 150 validation repertoires used the same platform as the 650 to 750 first-cohort repertoires, a later analysis reported.

Study-wide results and limits: The study put under 200 TCR beta chains on its list as cytomegalovirus-associated. Across donors, most TCRs were seen rarely, yet some public ones were widespread.

This CDR3 is 17 amino acids long. From germline, CDR1 is SGHDT and CDR2 YYEEEE. Deletions cut 0 bases from V and 0 bases from J, with 13 bases between. Using immunoSEQ multiplex PCR, the repertoire was profiled, and TCRdb retains in-frame clones only, with some absent. This table holds 150,000 to 170,000 clones, around nine tenths found once. The donors were part of the validation cohort of 95 to 150 subjects. That cohort was separate from the first cohort, which comprised under 750 subjects. The specimen sequenced was PBMCs. The V and J genes are TRBV5-6 and TRBJ1-5, with D uncertain. The sequence was obtained from a man aged 18-30 years in good health and CMV-seropositive. CDR3 loop: CASSLAKGVSSNQPQHF. In nucleotides, the CDR3 is TGTGCCAGCAGCTTGGCCAAGGGAGTTTCTAGCAATCAGCCCCAGCATTTT.